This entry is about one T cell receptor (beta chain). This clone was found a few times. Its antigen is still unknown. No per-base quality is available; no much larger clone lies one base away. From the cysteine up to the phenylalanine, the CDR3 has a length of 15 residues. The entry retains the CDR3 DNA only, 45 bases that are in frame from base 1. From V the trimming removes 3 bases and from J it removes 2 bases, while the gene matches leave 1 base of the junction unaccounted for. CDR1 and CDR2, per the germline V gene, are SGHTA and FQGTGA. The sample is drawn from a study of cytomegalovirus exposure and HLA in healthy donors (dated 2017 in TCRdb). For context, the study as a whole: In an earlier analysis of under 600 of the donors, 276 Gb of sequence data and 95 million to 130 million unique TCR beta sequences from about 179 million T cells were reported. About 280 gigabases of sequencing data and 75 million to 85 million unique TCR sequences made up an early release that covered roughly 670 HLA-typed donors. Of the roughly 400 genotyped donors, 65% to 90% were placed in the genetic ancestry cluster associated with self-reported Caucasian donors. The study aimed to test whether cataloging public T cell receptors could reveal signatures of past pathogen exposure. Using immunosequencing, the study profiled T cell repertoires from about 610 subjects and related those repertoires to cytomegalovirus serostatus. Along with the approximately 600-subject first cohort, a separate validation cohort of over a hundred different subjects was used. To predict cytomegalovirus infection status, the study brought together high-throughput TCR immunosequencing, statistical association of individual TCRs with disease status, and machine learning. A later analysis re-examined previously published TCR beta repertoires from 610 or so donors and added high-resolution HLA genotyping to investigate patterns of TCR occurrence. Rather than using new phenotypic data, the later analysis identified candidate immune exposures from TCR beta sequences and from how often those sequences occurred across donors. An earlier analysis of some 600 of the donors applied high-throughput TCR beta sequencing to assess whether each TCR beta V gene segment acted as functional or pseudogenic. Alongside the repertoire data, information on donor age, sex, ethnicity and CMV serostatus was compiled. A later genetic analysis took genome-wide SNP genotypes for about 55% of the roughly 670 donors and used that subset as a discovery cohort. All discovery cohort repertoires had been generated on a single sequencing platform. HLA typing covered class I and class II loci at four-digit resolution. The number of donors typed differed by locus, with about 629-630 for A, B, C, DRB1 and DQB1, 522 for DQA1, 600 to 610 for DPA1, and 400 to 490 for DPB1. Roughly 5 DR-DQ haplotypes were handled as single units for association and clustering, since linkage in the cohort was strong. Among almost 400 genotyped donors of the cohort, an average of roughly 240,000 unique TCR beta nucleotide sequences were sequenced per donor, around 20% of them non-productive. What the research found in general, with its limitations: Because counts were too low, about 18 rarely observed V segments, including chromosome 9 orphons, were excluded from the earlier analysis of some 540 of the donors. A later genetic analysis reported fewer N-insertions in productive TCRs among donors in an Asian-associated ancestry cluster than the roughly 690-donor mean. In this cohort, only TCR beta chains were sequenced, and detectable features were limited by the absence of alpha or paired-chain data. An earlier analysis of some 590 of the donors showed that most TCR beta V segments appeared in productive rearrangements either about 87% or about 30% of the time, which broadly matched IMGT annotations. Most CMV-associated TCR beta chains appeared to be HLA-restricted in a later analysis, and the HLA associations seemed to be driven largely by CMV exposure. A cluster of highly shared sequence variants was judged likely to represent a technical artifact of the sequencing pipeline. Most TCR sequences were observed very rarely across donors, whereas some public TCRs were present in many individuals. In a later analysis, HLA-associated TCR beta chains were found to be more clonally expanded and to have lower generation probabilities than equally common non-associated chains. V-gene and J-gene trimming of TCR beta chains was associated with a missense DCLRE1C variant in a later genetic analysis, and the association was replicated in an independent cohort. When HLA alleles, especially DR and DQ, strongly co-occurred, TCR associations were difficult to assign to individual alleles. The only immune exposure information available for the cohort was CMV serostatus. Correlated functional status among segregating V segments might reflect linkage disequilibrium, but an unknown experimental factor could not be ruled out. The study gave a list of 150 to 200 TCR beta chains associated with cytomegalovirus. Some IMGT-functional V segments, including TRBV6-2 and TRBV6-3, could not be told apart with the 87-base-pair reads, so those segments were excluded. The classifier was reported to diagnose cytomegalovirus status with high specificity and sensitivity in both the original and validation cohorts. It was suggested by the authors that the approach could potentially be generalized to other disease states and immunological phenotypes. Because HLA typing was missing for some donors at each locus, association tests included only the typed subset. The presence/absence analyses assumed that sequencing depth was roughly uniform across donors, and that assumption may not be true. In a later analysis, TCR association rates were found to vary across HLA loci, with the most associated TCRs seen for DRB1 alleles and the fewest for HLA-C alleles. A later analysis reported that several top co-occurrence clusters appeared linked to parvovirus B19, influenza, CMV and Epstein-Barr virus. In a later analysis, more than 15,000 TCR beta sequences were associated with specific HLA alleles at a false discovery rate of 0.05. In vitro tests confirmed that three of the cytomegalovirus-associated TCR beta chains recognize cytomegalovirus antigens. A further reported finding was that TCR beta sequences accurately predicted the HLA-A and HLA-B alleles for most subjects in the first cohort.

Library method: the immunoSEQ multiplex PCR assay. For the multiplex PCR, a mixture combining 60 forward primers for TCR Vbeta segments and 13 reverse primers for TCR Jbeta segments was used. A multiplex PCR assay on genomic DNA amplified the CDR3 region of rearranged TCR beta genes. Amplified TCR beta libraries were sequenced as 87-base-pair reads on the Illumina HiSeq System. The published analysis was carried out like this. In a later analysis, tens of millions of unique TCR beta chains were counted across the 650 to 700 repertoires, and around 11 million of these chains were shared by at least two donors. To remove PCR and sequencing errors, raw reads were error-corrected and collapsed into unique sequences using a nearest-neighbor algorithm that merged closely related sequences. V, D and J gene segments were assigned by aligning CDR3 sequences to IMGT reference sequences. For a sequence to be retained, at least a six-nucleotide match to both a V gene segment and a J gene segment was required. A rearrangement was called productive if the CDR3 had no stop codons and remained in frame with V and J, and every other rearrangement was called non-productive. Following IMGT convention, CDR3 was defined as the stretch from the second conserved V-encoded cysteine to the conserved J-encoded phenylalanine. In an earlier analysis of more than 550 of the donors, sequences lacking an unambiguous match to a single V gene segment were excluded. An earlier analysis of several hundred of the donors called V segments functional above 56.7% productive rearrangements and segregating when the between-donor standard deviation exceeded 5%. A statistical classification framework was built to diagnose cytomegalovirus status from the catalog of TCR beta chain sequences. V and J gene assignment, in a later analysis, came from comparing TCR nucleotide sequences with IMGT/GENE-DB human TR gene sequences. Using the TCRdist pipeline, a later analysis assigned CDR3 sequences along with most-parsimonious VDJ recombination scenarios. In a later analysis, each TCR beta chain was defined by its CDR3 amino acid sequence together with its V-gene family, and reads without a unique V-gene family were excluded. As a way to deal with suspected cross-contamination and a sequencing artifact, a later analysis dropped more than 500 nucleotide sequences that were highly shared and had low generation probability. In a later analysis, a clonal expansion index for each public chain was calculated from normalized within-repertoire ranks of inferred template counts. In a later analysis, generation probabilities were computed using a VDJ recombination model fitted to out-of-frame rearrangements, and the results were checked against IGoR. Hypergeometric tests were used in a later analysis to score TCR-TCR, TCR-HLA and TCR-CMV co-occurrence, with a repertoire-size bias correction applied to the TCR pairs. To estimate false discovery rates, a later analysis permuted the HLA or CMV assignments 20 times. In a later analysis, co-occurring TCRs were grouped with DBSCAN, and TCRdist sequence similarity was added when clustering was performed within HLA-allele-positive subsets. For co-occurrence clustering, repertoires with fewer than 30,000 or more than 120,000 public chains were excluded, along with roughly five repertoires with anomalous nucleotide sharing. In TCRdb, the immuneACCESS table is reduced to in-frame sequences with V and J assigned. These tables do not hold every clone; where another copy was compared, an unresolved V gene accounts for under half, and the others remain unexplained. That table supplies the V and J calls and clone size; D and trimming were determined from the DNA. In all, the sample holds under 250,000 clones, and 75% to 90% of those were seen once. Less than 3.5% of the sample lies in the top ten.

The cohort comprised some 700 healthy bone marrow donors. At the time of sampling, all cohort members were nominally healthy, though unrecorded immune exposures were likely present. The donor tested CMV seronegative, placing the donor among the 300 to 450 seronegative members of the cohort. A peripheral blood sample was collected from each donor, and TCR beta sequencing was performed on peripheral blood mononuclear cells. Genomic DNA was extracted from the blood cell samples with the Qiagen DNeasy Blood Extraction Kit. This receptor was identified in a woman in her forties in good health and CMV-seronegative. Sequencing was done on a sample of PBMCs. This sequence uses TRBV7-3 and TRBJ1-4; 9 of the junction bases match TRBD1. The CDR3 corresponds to CASSFTGGTNEKLFF. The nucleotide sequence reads TGTGCCAGCAGCTTTACAGGGGGCACTAATGAAAAACTGTTTTTT.